This section outlines one T cell receptor beta chain sequence together with its context. Its antigen is as yet unknown. CDR1 is SGHVS, CDR2 FQNEAQ, per germline. V lost 7 bases to trimming and J lost 1 base, with 16 bases between them. CDR3 length equals 15 residues. The data belong to a study of identical twins. The study's findings and limits: The abundant beta clonotypes from cord blood had fewer insertions, and memory repertoires had none of this.

It was template switching that added a universal primer site, and there were unique molecular identifiers on the cDNA. MiXCR, applied by TCRdb to the 5' RACE reads, yields one record per CDR3 protein. The top ten hold roughly 7.8% of the sample, which has roughly 350,000 distinct CDR3 sequences, 10% to 15% seen once. The same sample was also studied in work on yellow fever vaccine responses in identical twins.

This chain joins TRBV7-8 and TRBJ2-5, with D maybe TRBD1 (6 bases). The TCR originated in a woman aged 18-35 years in good health. The material sequenced was CD8+ T cells sorted from blood. CDR3 bases: TGTGCCAGCAACCATCGGGGCAGGGGCCAAGAGACCCAGTACTTC. It translates to CASNHRGRGQETQYF.